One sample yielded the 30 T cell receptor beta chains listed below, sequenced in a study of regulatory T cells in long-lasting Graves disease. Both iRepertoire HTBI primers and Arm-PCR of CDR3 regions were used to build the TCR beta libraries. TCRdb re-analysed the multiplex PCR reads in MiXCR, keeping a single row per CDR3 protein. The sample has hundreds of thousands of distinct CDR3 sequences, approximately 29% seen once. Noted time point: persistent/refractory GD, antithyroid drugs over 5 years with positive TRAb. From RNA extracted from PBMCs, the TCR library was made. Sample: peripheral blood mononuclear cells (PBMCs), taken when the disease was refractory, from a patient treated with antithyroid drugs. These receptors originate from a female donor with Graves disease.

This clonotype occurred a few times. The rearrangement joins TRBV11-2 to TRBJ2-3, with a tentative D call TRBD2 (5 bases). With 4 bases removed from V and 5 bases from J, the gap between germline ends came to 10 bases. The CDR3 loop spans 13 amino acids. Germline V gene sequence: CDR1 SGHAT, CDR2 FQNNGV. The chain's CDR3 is CASSSTRIDTQYF. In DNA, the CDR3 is TGTGCCAGCAGCTCTACTAGAATAGATACGCAGTATTTT.

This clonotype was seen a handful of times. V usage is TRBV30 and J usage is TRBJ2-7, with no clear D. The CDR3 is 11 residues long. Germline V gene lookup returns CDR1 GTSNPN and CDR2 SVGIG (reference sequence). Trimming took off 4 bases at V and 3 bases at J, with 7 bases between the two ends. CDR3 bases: TGTGCCTGGACTAACTACTACGAGCAGTACTTC. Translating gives CAWTNYYEQYF.

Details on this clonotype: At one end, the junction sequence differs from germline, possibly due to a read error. In DNA form, the CDR3 reads TGTGCCAGCAGCCCACGCTATCCGGGACAGGCCCAAGAGACCCAGTACTTC. Amino acid sequence: CASSPRYPGQAQETQYF. The chain links TRBV5-1 to TRBJ2-5; 8 bases align to TRBD1. The CDR3 sequence is 17 residues long. Germline loops: CDR1 SGHRS, CDR2 YFSETQ.

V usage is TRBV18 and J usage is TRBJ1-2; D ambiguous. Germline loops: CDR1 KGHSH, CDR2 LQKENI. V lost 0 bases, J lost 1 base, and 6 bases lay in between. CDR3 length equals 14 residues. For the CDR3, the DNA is TGTGCCAGCTCACCACCGACCCTTAACTATGGCTACACCTTC. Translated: CASSPPTLNYGYTF.

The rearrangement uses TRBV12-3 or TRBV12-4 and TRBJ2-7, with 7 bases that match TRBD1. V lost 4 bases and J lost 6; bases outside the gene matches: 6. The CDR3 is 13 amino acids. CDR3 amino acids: CASSSHRGAEQYF. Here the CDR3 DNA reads TGTGCCAGCAGTTCCCACAGGGGAGCCGAGCAGTACTTC.

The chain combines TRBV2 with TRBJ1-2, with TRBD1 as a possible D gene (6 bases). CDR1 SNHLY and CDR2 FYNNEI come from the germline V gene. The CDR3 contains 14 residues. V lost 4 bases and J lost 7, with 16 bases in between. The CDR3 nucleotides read TGTGCCAGCAGTGTCTGGAAAACAGGGTCTGGCTACACCTTC. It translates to CASSVWKTGSGYTF.

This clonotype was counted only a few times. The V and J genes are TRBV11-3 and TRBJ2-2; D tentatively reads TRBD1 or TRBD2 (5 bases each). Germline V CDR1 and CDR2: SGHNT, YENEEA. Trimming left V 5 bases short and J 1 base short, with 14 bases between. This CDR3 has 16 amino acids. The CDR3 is CASSPEEGQNTGELFF. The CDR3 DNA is TGTGCCAGCAGCCCAGAAGAGGGGCAGAACACCGGGGAGCTGTTTTTT.

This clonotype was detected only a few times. The CDR3 here is CSARVGTGDSPLHF. Here the CDR3 DNA reads TGCAGTGCTAGAGTCGGGACAGGGGACTCACCCCTCCACTTT. This chain links TRBV20-1 with TRBJ1-6, with 10 positions matching TRBD1. There are 14 residues in the CDR3. The ends lost 1 base at V and 10 bases at J; junction bases unmatched: 4. Germline V lookup: CDR1 DFQATT, CDR2 SNEGSKA (reference sequence).

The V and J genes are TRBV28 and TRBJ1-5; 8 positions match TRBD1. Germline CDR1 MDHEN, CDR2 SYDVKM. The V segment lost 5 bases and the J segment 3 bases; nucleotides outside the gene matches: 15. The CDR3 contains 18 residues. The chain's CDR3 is CASSTPGQVWATNQPQHF. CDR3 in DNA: TGTGCCAGCAGTACCCCGGGACAGGTCTGGGCTACCAATCAGCCCCAGCATTTT.

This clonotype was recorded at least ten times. The CDR3 nucleotides are TGTGCCAGCAGTCAGGGACCTGGCGCGAGCTCCTACGAGCAGTACTTC. This encodes CASSQGPGASSYEQYF. The genes are TRBV6-1 and TRBJ2-7; possibly TRBD1 or TRBD2 for D (5 bases each). CDR1 is MNHNS and CDR2 is SASEGT in the germline V gene. Trimming took 5 bases from V and 0 from J, leaving 17 bases between them. CDR3 length equals 16 residues.

This CDR3 reads CASSQDPGPGRQPQHF. Written as DNA, the CDR3 is TGTGCCAGCAGCCAAGACCCGGGCCCGGGAAGGCAGCCCCAGCATTTT. The chain combines TRBV3-1 with TRBJ1-5; D unresolved. The CDR3 is 16 residues long. CDR1 and CDR2 (germline): LGHDT, YNNKEL (reference sequence). With 0 bases removed from V and 7 bases from J, the gap between germline ends came to 16 bases.

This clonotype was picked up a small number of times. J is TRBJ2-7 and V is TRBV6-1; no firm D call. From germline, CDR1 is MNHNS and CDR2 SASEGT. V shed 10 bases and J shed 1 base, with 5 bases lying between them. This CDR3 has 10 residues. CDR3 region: CAIRSYEQYF. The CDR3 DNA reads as TGTGCCATTCGATCCTACGAGCAGTACTTC.

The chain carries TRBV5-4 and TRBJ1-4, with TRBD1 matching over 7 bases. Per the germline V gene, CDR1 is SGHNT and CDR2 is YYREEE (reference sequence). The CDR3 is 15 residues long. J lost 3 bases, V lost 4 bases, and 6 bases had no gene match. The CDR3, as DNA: TGTGCCAGCAGCCCCTCCGGGACAGCTAATGAAAAACTGTTTTTT. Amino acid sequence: CASSPSGTANEKLFF.

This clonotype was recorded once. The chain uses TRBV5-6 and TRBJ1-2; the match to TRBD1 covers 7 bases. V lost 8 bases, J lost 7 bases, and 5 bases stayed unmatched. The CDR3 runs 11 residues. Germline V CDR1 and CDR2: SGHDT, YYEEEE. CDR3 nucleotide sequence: TGTGCCAGTACGAGGGGGCTTGGCTACACCTTC. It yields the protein CASTRGLGYTF.

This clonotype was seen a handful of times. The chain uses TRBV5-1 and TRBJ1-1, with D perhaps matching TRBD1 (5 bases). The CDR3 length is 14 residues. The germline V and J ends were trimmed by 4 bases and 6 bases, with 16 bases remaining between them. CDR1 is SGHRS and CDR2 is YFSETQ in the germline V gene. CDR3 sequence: CASSKDSPGPEAFF. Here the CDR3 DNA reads TGCGCCAGCAGCAAAGACAGTCCTGGTCCTGAAGCTTTCTTT.

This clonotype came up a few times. CDR3 protein: CASSPEVGRRIEQYF. Here the CDR3 DNA reads TGTGCCAGCAGCCCTGAGGTAGGGAGGCGTATCGAGCAGTACTTC. V and J are TRBV9 and TRBJ2-7, with D possibly TRBD2 on 6 matching bases. Germline V gives CDR1 SGDLS, CDR2 YYNGEE. With 4 bases removed from V and 6 bases from J, the gap between germline ends came to 20 bases. This CDR3 spans 15 amino acids. Drawing the rest from reference TRBV9 and TRBJ2-7, the complete variable domain is DSGVTQTPKHLITATGQRVTLRCSPRSGDLSVYWYQQSLDQGLQFLIQYYNGEERAKGNILERFSAQQFPDLHSELNLSSLELGDSALYFCASSPEVGRRIEQYFGPGTRLTVT.

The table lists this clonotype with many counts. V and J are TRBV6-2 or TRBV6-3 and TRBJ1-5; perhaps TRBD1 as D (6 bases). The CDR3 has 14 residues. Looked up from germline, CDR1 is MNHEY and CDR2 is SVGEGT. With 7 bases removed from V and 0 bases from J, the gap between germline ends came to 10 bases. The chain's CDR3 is CASNWGHSNQPQHF. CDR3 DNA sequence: TGTGCCAGCAATTGGGGGCATAGCAATCAGCCCCAGCATTTT.

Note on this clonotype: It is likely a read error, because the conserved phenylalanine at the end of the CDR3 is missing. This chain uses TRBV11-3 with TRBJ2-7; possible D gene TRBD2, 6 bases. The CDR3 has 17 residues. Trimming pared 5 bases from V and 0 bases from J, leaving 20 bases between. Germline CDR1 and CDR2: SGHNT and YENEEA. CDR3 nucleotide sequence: TGTGCCAGCAGCCCGGACTCATTGGGACTTAGCTCCTACGAGCAGTACCTC. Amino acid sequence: CASSPDSLGLSSYEQYL.

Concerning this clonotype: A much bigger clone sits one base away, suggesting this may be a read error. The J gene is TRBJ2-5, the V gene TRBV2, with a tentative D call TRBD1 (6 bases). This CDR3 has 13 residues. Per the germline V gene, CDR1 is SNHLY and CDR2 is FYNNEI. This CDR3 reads CASSRDTQETRYF. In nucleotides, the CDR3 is TGTGCCAGCAGCAGGGACACTCAAGAGACCCGGTACTTC.

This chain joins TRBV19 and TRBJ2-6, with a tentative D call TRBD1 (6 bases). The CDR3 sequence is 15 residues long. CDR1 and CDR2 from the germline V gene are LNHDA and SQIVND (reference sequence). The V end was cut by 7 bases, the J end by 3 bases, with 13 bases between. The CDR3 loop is CASTLGGFGANVLTF. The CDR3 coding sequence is TGTGCCAGTACCCTAGGGGGATTTGGGGCCAACGTCCTGACTTTC.

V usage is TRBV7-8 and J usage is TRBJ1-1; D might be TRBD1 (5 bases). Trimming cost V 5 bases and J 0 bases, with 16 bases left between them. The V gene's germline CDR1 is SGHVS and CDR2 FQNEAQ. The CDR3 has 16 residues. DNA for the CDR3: TGTGCCAGCAGCCATGACAGTTGGAATATGAACACTGAAGCTTTCTTT. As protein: CASSHDSWNMNTEAFF. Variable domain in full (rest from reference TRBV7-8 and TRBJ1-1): GAGVSQSPRYKVAKRGQDVALRCDPISGHVSLFWYQQALGQGPEFLTYFQNEAQLDKSGLPSDRFFAERPEGSVSTLKIQRTQQEDSAVYLCASSHDSWNMNTEAFFGQGTRLTVV.

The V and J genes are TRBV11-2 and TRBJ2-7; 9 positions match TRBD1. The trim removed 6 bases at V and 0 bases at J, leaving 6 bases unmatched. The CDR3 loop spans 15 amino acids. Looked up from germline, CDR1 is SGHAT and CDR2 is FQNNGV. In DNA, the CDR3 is TGTGCCAGCAGTTTGACAGGGGGTATCTCCTACGAGCAGTACTTC. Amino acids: CASSLTGGISYEQYF.

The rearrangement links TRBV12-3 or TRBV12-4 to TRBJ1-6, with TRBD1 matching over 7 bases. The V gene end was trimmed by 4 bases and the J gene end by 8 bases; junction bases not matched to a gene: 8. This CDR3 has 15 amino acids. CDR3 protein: CASSSTGVKDSPLHF. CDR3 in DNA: TGTGCCAGCAGTTCCACAGGGGTTAAGGATTCACCCCTCCACTTT.

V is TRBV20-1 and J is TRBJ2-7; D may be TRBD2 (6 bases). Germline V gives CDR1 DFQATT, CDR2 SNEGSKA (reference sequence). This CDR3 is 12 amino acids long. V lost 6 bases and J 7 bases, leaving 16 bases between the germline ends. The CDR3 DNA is TGCAGTGCCCGGGGGACCACGGGGGAGCAGTACTTC. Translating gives CSARGTTGEQYF.

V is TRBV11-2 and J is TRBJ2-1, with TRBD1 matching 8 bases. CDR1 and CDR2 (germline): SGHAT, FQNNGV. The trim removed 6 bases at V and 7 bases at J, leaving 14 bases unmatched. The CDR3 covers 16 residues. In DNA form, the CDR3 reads TGTGCCAGCAGTAAGCCAGGGGGCCAGGGGGCGAATGAGCAGTTCTTC. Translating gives CASSKPGGQGANEQFF.

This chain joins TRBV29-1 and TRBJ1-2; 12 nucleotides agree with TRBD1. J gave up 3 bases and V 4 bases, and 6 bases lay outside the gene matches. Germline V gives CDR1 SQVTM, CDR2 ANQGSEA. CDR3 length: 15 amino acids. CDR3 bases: TGCAGCGTTGGTATAGGGACAGGGGGCGACTATGGCTACACCTTC. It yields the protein CSVGIGTGGDYGYTF.

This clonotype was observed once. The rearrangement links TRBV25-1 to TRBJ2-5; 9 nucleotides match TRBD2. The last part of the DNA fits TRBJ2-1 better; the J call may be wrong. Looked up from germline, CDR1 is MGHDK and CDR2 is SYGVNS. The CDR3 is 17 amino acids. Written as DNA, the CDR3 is TGTGCCAGCAGTGGTCTTGGCGGGAGGGGCGCCTACAATGAGCAGTTCTTC. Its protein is CASSGLGGRGAYNEQFF.

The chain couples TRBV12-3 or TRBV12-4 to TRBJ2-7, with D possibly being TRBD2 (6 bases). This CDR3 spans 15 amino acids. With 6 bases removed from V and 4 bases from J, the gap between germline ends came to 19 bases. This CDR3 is CASSLDSGSLYEQYF. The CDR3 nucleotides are TGTGCCAGCAGCTTGGACTCCGGGAGCTTATACGAGCAGTACTTC.

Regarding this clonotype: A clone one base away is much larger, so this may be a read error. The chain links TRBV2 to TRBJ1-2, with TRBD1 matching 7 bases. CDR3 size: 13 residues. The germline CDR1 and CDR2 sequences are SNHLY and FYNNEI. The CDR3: CASSVRRGDGHTF. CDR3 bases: TGTGCCAGCAGTGTGCGCAGGGGGGATGGCCACACCTTC.

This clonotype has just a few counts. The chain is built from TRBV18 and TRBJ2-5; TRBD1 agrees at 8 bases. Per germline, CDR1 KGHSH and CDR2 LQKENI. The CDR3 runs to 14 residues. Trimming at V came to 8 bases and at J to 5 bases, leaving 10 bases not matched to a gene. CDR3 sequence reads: CASSRQGNVETQYF. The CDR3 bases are TGTGCCAGCAGTAGACAGGGGAATGTGGAGACCCAGTACTTC.